The 30 T cell receptor beta chains in this list originate from one sample, sequenced in a study of regulatory T cells in long-lasting Graves disease. Noted time point: newly diagnosed GD, antithyroid drugs for less than 3 months. Making the TCR library involved RNA that had been extracted from PBMCs. To make TCR beta libraries, researchers used iRepertoire HTBI primers and Arm-PCR of CDR3 regions. Each CDR3 protein is one row after TCRdb ran MiXCR on the multiplex PCR reads. The table shows about 520,000 distinct CDR3 sequences, with around 12% occurring only once. The sample was also linked to a second study, of T cells in Graves' hyperthyroidism and ophthalmopathy.

Here the sequenced sample was peripheral blood mononuclear cells (PBMCs), taken at new diagnosis, from a patient treated with antithyroid drugs. These receptors were taken from a woman aged 25 to 45 with Graves disease.

This clonotype occurred many times. The chain uses TRBV7-3 and TRBJ2-5; D possibly uses TRBD1 or TRBD2 (6 bases each). Trimming took 1 base from V and 4 from J, leaving 16 bases between them. This CDR3 has 16 amino acids. Germline loops: CDR1 SGHTA, CDR2 FQGTGA. The CDR3 reads CASSLNPGAIGETQYF. CDR3 in DNA: TGTGCCAGCAGCTTAAATCCGGGGGCTATAGGAGAGACCCAGTACTTC.

This clonotype was observed at least ten times. This chain links TRBV18 with TRBJ2-5; 13 nucleotides match TRBD2. Germline CDR1 is KGHSH and CDR2 is LQKENI. The CDR3 consists of 17 residues. The V gene end was trimmed by 5 bases and the J gene end by 1 base; junction bases not matched to a gene: 7. The CDR3 region is CASSSWTSGRAQETQYF. CDR3 sequence (DNA): TGTGCCAGCTCATCTTGGACTAGCGGGAGAGCCCAAGAGACCCAGTACTTC.

At least ten counts were recorded for this clonotype. The rearrangement links TRBV25-1 to TRBJ1-1, with 8 bases aligning to TRBD1. The V gene's germline CDR1 is MGHDK and CDR2 SYGVNS. CDR3 length: 15 residues. The junction had 5 bases not matched to a gene; V was cut back by 3 bases and J by 2 bases. DNA for the CDR3: TGTGCCAGCAGTGATCAGGGGGCTTTAAACACTGAAGCTTTCTTT. Translating gives CASSDQGALNTEAFF. The variable domain in full, with the rest retrieved from reference TRBV25-1 and TRBJ1-1, is EADIYQTPRYLVIGTGKKITLECSQTMGHDKMYWYQQDPGMELHLIHYSYGVNSTEKGDLSSESTVSRIRTEHFPLTLESARPSHTSQYLCASSDQGALNTEAFFGQGTRLTVV.

The chain joins TRBV10-3 to TRBJ1-1; weak D call: TRBD1 (5 bases). Trimming pared 7 bases from V and 1 base from J, leaving 16 bases between. From germline, CDR1 is ENHRY and CDR2 SYGVKD. The length of the CDR3 is 15 residues. The DNA of the CDR3 is TGTGCCATCACCTCCACCGCGACAGCGAACACTGAAGCTTTCTTT. It specifies CAITSTATANTEAFF.

The table lists this clonotype with many counts. The rearrangement joins TRBV3-1 to TRBJ2-7; D uncertain. The CDR3 extends over 13 amino acids. Germline values: CDR1 LGHDT, CDR2 YNNKEL (reference sequence). The ends were cut back, 2 bases at V and 3 bases at J, with 8 bases in the middle. This CDR3 is CASSQRWSYEQYF. The CDR3 DNA reads as TGTGCCAGCAGCCAACGATGGAGCTACGAGCAGTACTTC.

The chain recombines TRBV20-1 with TRBJ2-3; 14 bases are shared with TRBD2. The CDR3 has 18 residues. Trimming removed 2 bases from V and 0 bases from J; junction bases left unmatched: 7. Germline V CDR1 and CDR2: DFQATT, SNEGSKA (reference sequence). The CDR3 nucleotides read TGCAGTGCTAGACGACTAGCGGGAGGGACGTTGAGCACAGATACGCAGTATTTT. This gives the protein CSARRLAGGTLSTDTQYF.

The chain combines TRBV14 with TRBJ2-6; D call uncertain. V was trimmed by 2 bases and J by 1 base, leaving 15 bases between them. The length of the CDR3 is 18 residues. Looked up from germline, CDR1 is SGHDN and CDR2 is FVKESK. CDR3 amino acids: CASSQLRGRVSGANVLTF. CDR3 DNA: TGTGCCAGCAGCCAACTCCGTGGGCGAGTATCTGGGGCCAACGTCCTGACTTTC.

This clonotype has only a few counts. One base away lies a much larger clone, so this may be a sequencing read error. The rearrangement joins TRBV18 to TRBJ2-3; D gene uncertain. The last part of the DNA fits TRBJ2-1 better; the J call may be wrong. Germline CDR1 reads KGHSH; CDR2 reads LQKENI. The CDR3 spans 15 residues. CDR3 in amino acids: CASSQLEWLNNEQFF. The CDR3 nucleotides read TGTGCCAGCTCACAACTGGAGTGGCTCAATAATGAGCAGTTCTTC.

The CDR3 protein is CSVVLVIKGYEQYF. The CDR3 DNA is TGCAGCGTTGTCCTGGTCATTAAGGGATACGAGCAGTACTTC. The gene calls are TRBV29-1 and TRBJ2-7; D uncertain. V was clipped by 4 bases and J by 4 bases, with 17 bases between them. In germline, CDR1 is SQVTM, CDR2 ANQGSEA. The CDR3 is 14 residues long.

The gene calls are TRBV29-1 and TRBJ2-3; no firm D call. The CDR3 totals 14 residues. Trimming took 4 bases from V and 4 from J, leaving 15 bases between them. Germline V gives CDR1 SQVTM, CDR2 ANQGSEA. The CDR3 sequence: CSVVSVYAPDTQYF. CDR3 DNA: TGCAGCGTTGTATCGGTCTATGCCCCAGATACGCAGTATTTT.

At least ten counts were recorded for this clonotype. This chain connects TRBV11-2 to TRBJ2-3; 13 nucleotides match TRBD2. The germline V gene encodes CDR1 SGHAT and CDR2 FQNNGV. The CDR3 runs 18 residues. The V and J ends lost 2 bases and 2 bases, in that order; junction bases with no gene match: 7. The CDR3 sequence: CASSLHRTSGSSTDTQYF. CDR3 nucleotide sequence: TGTGCCAGCAGCTTACATCGGACTAGCGGGAGTTCCACAGATACGCAGTATTTT.

This clonotype was seen only a few times. This chain connects TRBV7-3 to TRBJ2-2; 9 nucleotides match TRBD1. Germline CDR1 SGHTA, CDR2 FQGTGA. The CDR3 runs to 13 residues. The CDR3 nucleotides are TGTGCTTCACGGGACAGGGTTCACGGGGAGCTGTTTTTT. Its protein product is CASRDRVHGELFF.

This clonotype was recorded at least ten times. The chain carries TRBV19 and TRBJ2-7, with D unclear. The V end lost 2 bases, the J end lost 3 bases, and 8 bases lay between the germline ends. This CDR3 comprises 13 residues. Germline values: CDR1 LNHDA, CDR2 SQIVND (reference sequence). CDR3 sequence reads: CASSINRNYEQYF. The CDR3 DNA follows: TGTGCCAGTAGTATAAATCGGAACTACGAGCAGTACTTC.

This clonotype has ten or more counts. CDR3 sequence (DNA): TGTGCCAGCAGCCAACTAGCGGGAGTGCTCACCGGGGAGCTGTTTTTT. It translates to CASSQLAGVLTGELFF. The V gene is TRBV7-6, the J gene TRBJ2-2, with TRBD2 matching 11 bases. This CDR3 comprises 16 residues. Germline V gene data show CDR1 as SGHVS and CDR2 as FNYEAQ. V lost 5 bases, J lost 4 bases, and 6 bases stayed unmatched.

V is TRBV4-3 and J is TRBJ1-5; D gene ambiguous. V was pared by 6 bases and J by 5 bases, with 11 bases between. The CDR3 is made up of 13 amino acids. The germline V gene has CDR1 LGHNA and CDR2 YSLEER. The CDR3 is CASSPDGYQPQHF. The CDR3 nucleotides read TGCGCCAGCAGTCCGGACGGTTATCAGCCCCAGCATTTT.

This clonotype has a handful of counts. This chain connects TRBV6-1 to TRBJ1-3; 7 bases fit TRBD1. V lost 8 bases and J lost 7; bases outside the gene matches: 5. This CDR3 spans 12 amino acids. Germline assignment: CDR1 MNHNS and CDR2 SASEGT. This CDR3 is CASREQGNTIYF. The CDR3 DNA sequence: TGTGCCAGCCGGGAACAGGGGAACACCATATATTTT.

This clonotype occurred many times. The chain joins TRBV7-3 to TRBJ2-2; D might be TRBD1 or TRBD2, each matching 5 bases. The V end was cut by 5 bases, the J end by 6 bases, with 19 bases between. The CDR3 is 16 amino acids. In germline, CDR1 is SGHTA, CDR2 FQGTGA. Here the CDR3 reads CASSPSGREFSGELFF. In nucleotides, the CDR3 is TGTGCCAGCAGCCCGTCGGGCAGGGAGTTTTCCGGGGAGCTGTTTTTT.

This clonotype was counted many times. The gene calls are TRBV30 and TRBJ1-5; TRBD1 aligns across 10 bases. This CDR3 region has 14 residues. Per the germline V gene, CDR1 is GTSNPN and CDR2 is SVGIG (reference sequence). Losses at the gene ends were 0 bases for V and 9 bases for J; bases not matched to a gene: 5. CDR3 nucleotides: TGTGCCTGGAGTGTAGGGACAGGGGATTTGCCCCAGCATTTT. Translation: CAWSVGTGDLPQHF.

This chain links TRBV5-1 with TRBJ1-3, with 8 nucleotides matching TRBD1. The CDR3 sequence is 15 residues long. Trimming took 4 bases from V and 4 from J; bases not matched to a gene: 7. Germline lookup yields CDR1 SGHRS and CDR2 YFSETQ. DNA for the CDR3: TGCGCCAGCAGCCAGGGGACAGGTGCAGGAAACACCATATATTTT. Protein product: CASSQGTGAGNTIYF.

As concerns this clonotype: The conserved phenylalanine or tryptophan normally closing the CDR3 is absent here, so this likely arose from a read error. This chain connects TRBV27 to TRBJ2-7; D gene uncertain. CDR3 size: 14 residues. Germline V gene data show CDR1 as MNHEY and CDR2 as SMNVEV (reference sequence). The DNA of the CDR3 is TGTGCCCGCAGTTTATCCCCGGTCGCATACGAGCAGTACTCC. Its translation: CARSLSPVAYEQYS.

This clonotype was seen a handful of times. This rearrangement joins TRBV7-6 to TRBJ2-5, with 8 nucleotides matching TRBD2. The CDR3 extends over 17 amino acids. Losses at the gene ends were 1 base for V and 11 bases for J; bases not matched to a gene: 18. Germline CDR1 and CDR2: SGHVS and FNYEAQ. DNA of the CDR3: TGTGCCAGCAGCTTAGAAACCGGGACTAGGGGATACAATGAGCAGTACTTC. It codes for CASSLETGTRGYNEQYF.

In this sample, this clonotype turned up many times. The chain combines TRBV5-1 with TRBJ2-5, with a possible D match to TRBD2 (6 bases). V dropped 3 bases and J dropped 2 bases, with 20 bases sitting between them. Looked up from germline, CDR1 is SGHRS and CDR2 is YFSETQ. The CDR3 covers 17 residues. The CDR3 coding sequence is TGCGCCAGCAGCTACCAAGGGGTAGGAGGGGCTCAAGAGACCCAGTACTTC. Residues: CASSYQGVGGAQETQYF.

This clonotype was counted many times. J is TRBJ1-5 and V is TRBV19; the match to TRBD1 covers 9 bases. CDR3 length: 15 residues. With 3 bases clipped from V and 4 bases from J, the junction kept 4 bases outside the gene matches. Germline CDR1 LNHDA, CDR2 SQIVND (reference sequence). The CDR3: CASSMFGQGNQPQHF. CDR3 coding DNA: TGTGCCAGTAGTATGTTTGGACAGGGGAATCAGCCCCAGCATTTT.

This clonotype was found a few times. One end of the junction is discordant with germline, which a read error may explain. The chain couples TRBV4-1 to TRBJ2-2, with 9 bases lining up with TRBD2. CDR1 MGHRA and CDR2 YSYEKL come from the germline V gene. The CDR3 is 17 amino acids. Here the CDR3 DNA reads TGTGCCAGCAGCCAAGGGGTCGGCGGGAGGGATACCGGGGAGCTGTTTTTT. It is translated as CASSQGVGGRDTGELFF.

This clonotype was recorded many times. The V gene is TRBV18, the J gene TRBJ1-4; TRBD1 aligns across 9 bases. The CDR3 is 16 residues long. The germline V gene encodes CDR1 KGHSH and CDR2 LQKENI. After removal of 3 bases from V and 7 bases from J, the junction contained 9 bases not matched to a gene. The CDR3 region has the DNA TGTGCCAGCTCACCGATCCCGGGACAGGGAGGTGAAAAACTGTTTTTT. This translates into CASSPIPGQGGEKLFF.

The chain recombines TRBV7-8 with TRBJ1-1; 9 nucleotides align to TRBD1. Trimming removed 1 base from V and 10 bases from J; junction bases left unmatched: 7. From germline, CDR1 is SGHVS and CDR2 FQNEAQ. The CDR3 totals 14 residues. Written as DNA, the CDR3 is TGTGCCAGCAGCTTAGGCTCCGGGACAGGGACAGCTTTCTTT. Translation: CASSLGSGTGTAFF. Full variable domain (remainder filled in from reference TRBV7-8 and TRBJ1-1): GAGVSQSPRYKVAKRGQDVALRCDPISGHVSLFWYQQALGQGPEFLTYFQNEAQLDKSGLPSDRFFAERPEGSVSTLKIQRTQQEDSAVYLCASSLGSGTGTAFFGQGTRLTVV.

This clonotype occurred many times. This rearrangement joins TRBV28 to TRBJ2-7; 15 positions agree with TRBD2. This CDR3 region has 14 residues. Looked up from germline, CDR1 is MDHEN and CDR2 is SYDVKM. J lost 6 bases, V lost 6 bases, and 3 bases had no gene match. CDR3: CASRPGLAGGEQYF. The CDR3 DNA sequence: TGTGCCAGCAGGCCGGGACTAGCGGGAGGCGAGCAGTACTTC.

This clonotype was observed many times. The V gene is TRBV14, the J gene TRBJ2-3; the D is unclear. Germline values: CDR1 SGHDN, CDR2 FVKESK. The CDR3 runs 14 residues. The V end was cut by 3 bases, the J end by 4 bases, with 11 bases between. CDR3 sequence reads: CASSQIQLSDTQYF. CDR3 nucleotide sequence: TGTGCCAGCAGCCAGATACAACTTTCAGATACGCAGTATTTT.

The V and J genes are TRBV2 and TRBJ2-3; D is uncertain. Germline V gene lookup returns CDR1 SNHLY and CDR2 FYNNEI. Trimming pared 7 bases from V and 2 bases from J, leaving 16 bases between. The CDR3 loop spans 15 amino acids. The CDR3 here is CASTRLSRYTDTQYF. The CDR3 nucleotides are TGTGCCAGCACTCGACTGTCGCGATACACAGATACGCAGTATTTT.

This clonotype was seen many times. The rearrangement joins TRBV6-1 to TRBJ2-1, with 9 bases identical to TRBD1. Germline trimming cut 6 bases from V and 10 bases from J; bases unmatched to any gene: 13. Germline lookup yields CDR1 MNHNS and CDR2 SASEGT. This CDR3 region has 15 residues. CDR3 region: CASRENRDRVEEQFF. In DNA form, the CDR3 reads TGTGCCAGCAGGGAAAACCGGGACAGGGTTGAGGAGCAGTTCTTC.